This T cell receptor beta chain came from a study of T cell responses to AZD1222 COVID-19 vaccine. Study-level background: Second-dose intervals near 4 or 12 weeks were combined. Study findings and constraints: Nearly half of spike-specific TCRs reportedly go after variant regions that carry no mutations. Repertoires were collected only later (after the peak T cell response had occurred).

This table comes from immunoSEQ multiplex PCR, and its TCRdb copy is limited to in-frame clones, with some not included. The table has 100,000 to 150,000 clones, about nine tenths seen once. In regard to this clone: Its antigen is unknown.

This material consisted of peripheral blood, taken on day 0 of AZD1222 vaccination. The TCR was taken from an adult in good health.

CDR3 DNA sequence: TGTGCAACCCGGGGTCCCAGCGACCTCTATGGCTACACCTTC. It codes for CATRGPSDLYGYTF. This chain uses TRBV7-9 with TRBJ1-2; no clear D gene. Germline CDR1 SEHNR, CDR2 FQNEAQ (reference sequence). The length of the CDR3 is 14 residues.